This TCR beta chain was sequenced during a study of T cell responses to AZD1222 COVID-19 vaccine. The protocol was immunoSEQ multiplex PCR, while the TCRdb copy is restricted to in-frame clones and leaves out a portion. The top ten hold 4% to 5.5% of the sample, which has 150,000 to 200,000 clones, roughly 92% seen once. CDR3 size: 15 residues. Germline lookup yields CDR1 SGHNT and CDR2 YYREEE (reference sequence). V shed 0 bases and J shed 5 bases, with 15 bases lying between them. The genes are TRBV5-4 and TRBJ2-7; D tentatively reads TRBD1 or TRBD2 (7 bases each). Sequenced material: peripheral blood, taken 28 days after the second AZD1222 dose. The receptor comes from an adult who received the AZD1222 COVID-19 vaccine. The CDR3 sequence: CASSLDGRGHNEQYF. CDR3 nucleotide sequence: TGTGCCAGCAGCTTGGATGGGAGGGGGCACAACGAGCAGTACTTC.